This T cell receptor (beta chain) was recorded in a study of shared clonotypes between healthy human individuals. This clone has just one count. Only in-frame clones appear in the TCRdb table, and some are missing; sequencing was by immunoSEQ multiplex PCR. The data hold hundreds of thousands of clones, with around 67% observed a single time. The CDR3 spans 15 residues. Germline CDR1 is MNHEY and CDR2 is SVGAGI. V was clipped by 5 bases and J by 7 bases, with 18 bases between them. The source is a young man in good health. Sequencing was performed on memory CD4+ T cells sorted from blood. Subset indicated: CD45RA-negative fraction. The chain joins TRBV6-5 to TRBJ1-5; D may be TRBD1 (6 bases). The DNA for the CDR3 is TGTGCCAGCAGTCCCGGGGGGGGCCCCCAACAGCCCCAGCATTTT. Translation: CASSPGGGPQQPQHF.